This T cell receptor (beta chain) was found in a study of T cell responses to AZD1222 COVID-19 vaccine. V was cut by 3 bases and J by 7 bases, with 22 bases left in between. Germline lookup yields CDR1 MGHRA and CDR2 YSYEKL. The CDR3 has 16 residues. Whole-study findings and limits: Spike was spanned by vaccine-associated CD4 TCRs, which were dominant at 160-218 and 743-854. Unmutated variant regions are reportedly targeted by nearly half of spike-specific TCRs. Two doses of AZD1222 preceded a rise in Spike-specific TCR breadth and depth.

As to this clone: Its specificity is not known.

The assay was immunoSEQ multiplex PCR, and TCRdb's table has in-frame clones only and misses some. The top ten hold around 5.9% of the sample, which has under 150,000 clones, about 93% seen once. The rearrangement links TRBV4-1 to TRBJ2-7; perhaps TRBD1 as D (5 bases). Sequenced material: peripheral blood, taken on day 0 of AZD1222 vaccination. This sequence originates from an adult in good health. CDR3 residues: CASSHDLTVPSREQYF. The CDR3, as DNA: TGCGCCAGCAGCCATGACCTGACAGTCCCCTCTAGGGAGCAGTACTTC.